This entry lists 15 T cell receptor beta chains sequenced from one sample in a study of identical twins. MiXCR, run by TCRdb on the 5' RACE reads, gives a single entry per CDR3 protein. The repertoire consists of approximately 600,000 distinct CDR3 sequences, with roughly 9.5% occurring once and the leading ten covering approximately 3.2%. This sample also appeared in a second study, on yellow fever vaccine responses in identical twins.

What was sequenced was PBMCs. Every receptor here comes from a young woman in good health.

V and J are TRBV6-5 and TRBJ1-1; unclear D gene. Trimming removed 0 bases at V and 5 bases at J, with 13 bases between. CDR3 length equals 15 residues. Germline CDR1 and CDR2: MNHEY and SVGAGI. DNA of the CDR3: TGTGCCAGCAGTTACTCGCGAACATTGGGGACTGAAGCTTTCTTT. It translates to CASSYSRTLGTEAFF.

This clonotype was detected a few times. The chain combines TRBV2 with TRBJ2-1, with D maybe TRBD1 (5 bases). This CDR3 contains 14 residues. CDR1 is SNHLY, CDR2 FYNNEI, per germline. The ends were cut back, 5 bases at V and 3 bases at J, with 11 bases in the middle. For the CDR3, the DNA is TGTGCCAGCAGTCTAAGACAGATCTACAATGAGCAGTTCTTC. Translation: CASSLRQIYNEQFF.

This clonotype has at least ten counts. V is TRBV4-2 and J is TRBJ1-2; D might be TRBD1 (6 bases). The CDR3 covers 15 residues. Germline V CDR1 and CDR2: LGHNA, YNFKEQ. V lost 0 bases and J 4 bases, leaving 12 bases between the germline ends. CDR3 protein: CASSQDWGLGYGYTF. CDR3 coding DNA: TGTGCCAGCAGCCAAGATTGGGGGCTGGGCTATGGCTACACCTTC.

This clonotype came up many times. This chain links TRBV7-2 with TRBJ2-5, with D possibly being TRBD1 or TRBD2 (5 bases each). V dropped 2 bases and J dropped 5 bases, with 12 bases sitting between them. Germline CDR1 reads SGHTA; CDR2 reads FQGNSA. This CDR3 comprises 14 residues. The CDR3 sequence: CASSLLTREETQYF. The DNA for the CDR3 is TGTGCCAGCAGCTTATTGACCAGGGAGGAGACCCAGTACTTC.

This clonotype was detected a few times. The chain is built from TRBV6-5 and TRBJ2-1; 9 positions agree with TRBD2. The germline V gene has CDR1 MNHEY and CDR2 SVGAGI. The CDR3 contains 14 residues. V trimming: 2 bases; J trimming: 10 bases; junction bases outside the gene matches: 6. The CDR3 DNA is TGTGCCAGCAGTTACGGCGTAGCGGGAGAGGAGCAGTTCTTC. Amino acids: CASSYGVAGEEQFF.

The rearrangement uses TRBV7-6 and TRBJ2-5; D gene uncertain. Between the trimmed V and J ends, which lost 4 bases and 2 bases, there was a span of 17 bases. Germline V lookup: CDR1 SGHVS, CDR2 FNYEAQ. The CDR3 has 16 residues. The DNA for the CDR3 is TGTGCCAGCAGCTCCCCATATACGGGTGGGCAAGAGACCCAGTACTTC. Its translation is CASSSPYTGGQETQYF.

This clonotype was detected ten times or more. The V gene is TRBV5-1, the J gene TRBJ2-5; D is undetermined. CDR1 and CDR2 from the germline V gene are SGHRS and YFSETQ. CDR3 length: 13 residues. The V end lost 1 base, the J end lost 1 base, and 5 bases lay between the germline ends. The CDR3 DNA reads TGCGCCAGCAGCTTGAGCAGCCAAGAGACCCAGTACTTC. Protein: CASSLSSQETQYF.

This clonotype was observed a handful of times. The chain has TRBV5-6 and TRBJ2-7; 7 bases align to TRBD1. After removal of 0 bases from V and 3 bases from J, the junction contained 9 bases not matched to a gene. CDR1 and CDR2 (germline): SGHDT, YYEEEE. CDR3 length: 16 amino acids. The CDR3: CASSLEETGSYYEQYF. CDR3 in DNA: TGTGCCAGCAGCTTGGAGGAGACAGGGAGTTACTACGAGCAGTACTTC.

This clonotype turned up a few times. The chain couples TRBV10-1 to TRBJ2-7, with 11 positions matching TRBD1. Germline V gene data show CDR1 as WNHNN and CDR2 as SYGVQD (reference sequence). V was clipped by 6 bases and J by 3 bases; unmatched bases: 13. The CDR3 runs to 17 residues. In DNA form, the CDR3 reads TGCGCCAGCAGCGAAGGGACAGGGGGTCTAACTAACTACGAGCAGTACTTC. This translates into CASSEGTGGLTNYEQYF.

This chain joins TRBV5-6 and TRBJ2-6; D is unclear. Germline V lookup: CDR1 SGHDT, CDR2 YYEEEE. Deletions cut 4 bases from V and 2 bases from J, with 16 bases between. The CDR3 has 17 amino acids. The CDR3 bases are TGTGCCAGCAGCCGGCAAACTGTTGGAGCTGGGGCCAACGTCCTGACTTTC. Translation gives CASSRQTVGAGANVLTF.

This clonotype has a count of ten or more. The chain is built from TRBV29-1 and TRBJ2-1; 8 bases are shared with TRBD2. Trimming removed 6 bases from V and 10 bases from J; junction bases left unmatched: 8. The CDR3 is 12 amino acids. Germline CDR1 and CDR2: SQVTM and ANQGSEA. Here the CDR3 DNA reads TGCAGCGTCCAAGCGGGAGTTCGCGAGCAGTTCTTC. Protein: CSVQAGVREQFF.

V and J are TRBV7-9 and TRBJ2-2; D is unclear. This CDR3 comprises 13 residues. Germline CDR1 and CDR2: SEHNR and FQNEAQ (reference sequence). The V end was cut by 5 bases, the J end by 6 bases, with 10 bases between. CDR3 DNA sequence: TGTGCCAGCAGCGCCGACTGGGCCGGGGAGCTGTTTTTT. This sequence encodes CASSADWAGELFF. The entire variable domain, with the rest obtained from reference TRBV7-9 and TRBJ2-2, is as follows: DTGVSQNPRHKITKRGQNVTFRCDPISEHNRLYWYRQTLGQGPEFLTYFQNEAQLEKSRLLSDRFSAERPKGSFSTLEIQRTEQGDSAMYLCASSADWAGELFFGEGSRLTVL.

This clonotype has only a few counts. The V call is TRBV11-2, the J call TRBJ2-6; 11 bases match TRBD2. V lost 1 base and J lost 1; bases outside the gene matches: 3. This CDR3 region has 18 residues. Germline values: CDR1 SGHAT, CDR2 FQNNGV. The DNA of the CDR3 is TGTGCCAGCAGCTTAGGACTAGCGGGAACATCTGGGGCCAACGTCCTGACTTTC. As protein: CASSLGLAGTSGANVLTF.

This clonotype has a handful of counts. At one end the junction does not follow the germline gene, possibly because of a read error. The rearrangement links TRBV7-7 to TRBJ2-7; the D gene could be TRBD1 or TRBD2 (6 bases each). The CDR3 has 16 amino acids. Germline CDR1 is SSHAT and CDR2 is FNYEAQ (reference sequence). CDR3 loop: CASSLAVRDTTYEQYF. Here the CDR3 DNA reads TGTGCTAGCAGCTTAGCGGTGCGGGACACCACCTACGAGCAGTACTTC.

In this sample, this clonotype turned up many times. V usage is TRBV9 and J usage is TRBJ1-3, with 11 bases identical to TRBD1. V gave up 2 bases and J gave up 1 base; unmatched junction bases: 2. The CDR3 covers 16 residues. Germline assignment: CDR1 SGDLS and CDR2 YYNGEE. The CDR3 DNA sequence: TGTGCCAGCAGCGTTGGGACAGGGGGATCTGGAAACACCATATATTTT. Protein product: CASSVGTGGSGNTIYF. The full variable domain, with the rest looked up from reference TRBV9 and TRBJ1-3, is DSGVTQTPKHLITATGQRVTLRCSPRSGDLSVYWYQQSLDQGLQFLIQYYNGEERAKGNILERFSAQQFPDLHSELNLSSLELGDSALYFCASSVGTGGSGNTIYFGEGSWLTVV.